This T cell receptor (beta chain) was obtained from a study of shared clonotypes between healthy human individuals. TCRdb keeps only in-frame clones here, not all; method: immunoSEQ multiplex PCR. Among over 2 million clones, 90% to 95% were seen once, and the ten largest hold roughly 0.13%. Findings and caveats of the study: The study found roughly 5.3% of naive CD4 clonotypes shared across a handful of donors. Non-shared clonotypes had lower generation probabilities than those shared by all four donors.

Concerning this clone itself: What it binds is unknown.

Sequencing was performed on naive CD4+ T cells sorted from blood. Subset here: CD45RA+ positively selected. This clonotype was obtained from a man younger than 30 in good health.

CDR3 protein: CASSQDRGVNTEAFF. CDR3 DNA sequence: TGTGCCAGCTCCCAGGACAGGGGCGTGAACACTGAAGCTTTCTTT. The rearrangement uses TRBV18 and TRBJ1-1, with 9 bases fitting TRBD1. The ends lost 6 bases at V and 0 bases at J; junction bases unmatched: 5. In germline, CDR1 is KGHSH, CDR2 LQKENI. The CDR3 contains 15 residues. The full variable domain, in which reference TRBV18 and TRBJ1-1 provide the parts outside the CDR3, is NAGVMQNPRHLVRRRGQEARLRCSPMKGHSHVYWYRQLPEEGLKFMVYLQKENIIDESGMPKERFSAEFPKEGPSILRIQQVVRGDSAAYFCASSQDRGVNTEAFFGQGTRLTVV.